What follows are 4 T cell receptor beta chains derived from one specimen sequenced in a study of molecular identifiers for immune sequencing clone quantification. TCRdb reanalysed the PCR reads using MiXCR and keeps one entry per CDR3 protein. The sample lists about 100,000 distinct CDR3 sequences; 36% were seen once. Material: naive CD8+ T cells from blood, with Jurkat cell RNA spiked in. Subset of the sample: FACS-sorted CD8+CD4-CCR7+CD45RA+ naive T cells. The receptors were gathered from a human donor in good health. Some libraries in this study had Jurkat cell RNA spiked in.

This clonotype was detected ten times or more. The chain is built from TRBV7-8 and TRBJ2-5; TRBD1 is a possible D gene (5 bases). Deletions cut 1 base from V and 3 bases from J, with 12 bases between. Germline V gene lookup returns CDR1 SGHVS and CDR2 FQNEAQ. This CDR3 spans 15 amino acids. CDR3 DNA: TGTGCCAGCAGCTTAGGACAGAGAGAAAAAGAGACCCAGTACTTC. This translates into CASSLGQREKETQYF.

The J gene is TRBJ2-7, the V gene TRBV20-1; TRBD2 matches at 8 bases. The CDR3 covers 13 residues. Germline values: CDR1 DFQATT, CDR2 SNEGSKA (reference sequence). V was pared by 3 bases and J by 6 bases, with 7 bases of the junction left unmatched. In DNA form, the CDR3 reads TGCAGTGCTAGCCCGGGACTAGTTTCCGAGCAGTACTTC. Translation gives CSASPGLVSEQYF.

Turning to this clonotype: A single base separates this from a much larger clone, so it may be a read error. V gene TRBV12-3 or TRBV12-4 combines with J gene TRBJ2-3, with TRBD1 identical over 9 bases. There are 13 residues in the CDR3. Losses at the gene ends were 6 bases for V and 6 bases for J; bases not matched to a gene: 4. The CDR3 sequence is CASSGDRVDTQYF. Written as DNA, the CDR3 is TGTGCCAGCAGCGGGGACAGGGTGGATACGCAGTATTTT.

The sample holds many counts of this clonotype. The J gene is TRBJ2-7, the V gene TRBV14; D ambiguous. This CDR3 spans 14 amino acids. CDR1 and CDR2 (germline): SGHDN, FVKESK. V gave up 2 bases and J gave up 2 bases, with 10 bases separating them. CDR3 region: CASSQFSQPYEQYF. The CDR3, as DNA: TGTGCCAGCAGCCAATTCTCCCAGCCCTACGAGCAGTACTTC.